These 32 T cell receptor beta chains were sequenced from one sample in a study of response to subunit inactivated influenza vaccine. MiXCR, applied by TCRdb to the RT-PCR reads, yields one record per CDR3 protein. The sample holds around 530,000 distinct CDR3 sequences, about 10% seen once. Material: PBMCs from blood, obtained on the day of vaccination. These receptors were collected from a middle-aged man who received an inactivated influenza vaccine.

This CDR3 is CASSLRDLPYNEQFF. CDR3 DNA: TGTGCCAGCAGCCTTCGAGACCTACCCTACAATGAGCAGTTCTTC. The chain is built from TRBV3-1 and TRBJ2-1; no firm D call. V gave up 4 bases and J gave up 2 bases, with 12 bases separating them. The germline V gene encodes CDR1 LGHDT and CDR2 YNNKEL (reference sequence). The CDR3 spans 15 residues.

Many counts were recorded for this clonotype. This sequence joins TRBV7-8 and TRBJ1-5; D is perhaps TRBD1 (5 bases). This CDR3 has 16 amino acids. The germline gives CDR1 SGHVS, CDR2 FQNEAQ. V was trimmed by 2 bases and J by 2 bases, leaving 13 bases between them. CDR3 nucleotides: TGTGCCAGCAGCTTACGCGAAGGGACGCGCAATCAGCCCCAGCATTTT. Its translation is CASSLREGTRNQPQHF.

This clonotype was detected only a few times. The chain recombines TRBV3-1 with TRBJ2-2, with D tentatively TRBD1 (6 bases). This CDR3 region has 16 residues. CDR1 and CDR2 from the germline V gene are LGHDT and YNNKEL (reference sequence). The germline V and J ends were trimmed by 1 base and 2 bases, with 11 bases remaining between them. CDR3 DNA sequence: TGTGCCAGCAGCCAAGTCCTGACAGGTAACACCGGGGAGCTGTTTTTT. Protein: CASSQVLTGNTGELFF. Full variable domain (remainder filled in from reference TRBV3-1 and TRBJ2-2): DTAVSQTPKYLVTQMGNDKSIKCEQNLGHDTMYWYKQDSKKFLKIMFSYNNKELIINETVPNRFSPKSPDKAHLNLHINSLELGDSAVYFCASSQVLTGNTGELFFGEGSRLTVL.

In this sample, this clonotype turned up a few times. This chain links TRBV28 with TRBJ2-2; D ambiguous. The germline V and J ends were trimmed by 3 bases and 2 bases, with 19 bases remaining between them. Germline V lookup: CDR1 MDHEN, CDR2 SYDVKM. CDR3 length: 18 amino acids. The CDR3 region has the DNA TGTGCCAGCAGTTTTCTGCACCTCCGACGGCTTAACACCGGGGAGCTGTTTTTT. Translation gives CASSFLHLRRLNTGELFF.

This chain connects TRBV20-1 to TRBJ2-7, with 8 positions matching TRBD2. Trimming removed 1 base from V and 0 bases from J; junction bases left unmatched: 8. Germline lookup yields CDR1 DFQATT and CDR2 SNEGSKA (reference sequence). The CDR3 is 16 amino acids. CDR3 amino acids: CSARAGGPDPSYEQYF. The CDR3 bases are TGCAGTGCTAGAGCGGGGGGGCCTGATCCCTCCTACGAGCAGTACTTC.

In its sample, this clonotype was seen a few times. The chain carries TRBV9 and TRBJ2-7; TRBD1 aligns across 9 bases. Looked up from germline, CDR1 is SGDLS and CDR2 is YYNGEE. Trimming took 2 bases from V and 4 from J; bases not matched to a gene: 10. The CDR3 sequence is 16 residues long. Here the CDR3 reads CASSVRPGQGIYEQYF. The CDR3 DNA follows: TGTGCCAGCAGCGTCCGACCGGGACAGGGAATTTACGAGCAGTACTTC. The whole variable domain, remainder taken from reference TRBV9 and TRBJ2-7, is DSGVTQTPKHLITATGQRVTLRCSPRSGDLSVYWYQQSLDQGLQFLIQYYNGEERAKGNILERFSAQQFPDLHSELNLSSLELGDSALYFCASSVRPGQGIYEQYFGPGTRLTVT.

This clonotype was picked up a small number of times. This chain joins TRBV7-2 and TRBJ2-1; no firm D call. The CDR3 has 15 amino acids. V was shortened by 5 bases and J by 0 bases, with 11 bases between the two germline ends. The germline V gene has CDR1 SGHTA and CDR2 FQGNSA. CDR3 sequence reads: CASSKGFGSYNEQFF. DNA for the CDR3: TGTGCCAGCAGCAAAGGATTTGGCTCCTACAATGAGCAGTTCTTC.

In this sample, this clonotype turned up a few times. The chain combines TRBV12-3 or TRBV12-4 with TRBJ1-2; possibly TRBD1 for D (5 bases). V lost 3 bases, J lost 2 bases, and 7 bases lay in between. There are 13 residues in the CDR3. CDR3 coding DNA: TGTGCCAGCAGTTTCGCAGGGAACTATGGCTACACCTTC. This encodes CASSFAGNYGYTF.

CDR3 sequence reads: CASSLAGGNTQYF. The CDR3 region has the DNA TGTGCCAGCAGCCTCGCCGGGGGTAATACGCAGTATTTT. The V gene is TRBV3-1, the J gene TRBJ2-3, with TRBD2 as a possible D gene (6 bases). Per germline, CDR1 LGHDT and CDR2 YNNKEL (reference sequence). This CDR3 is built from 13 residues. V dropped 4 bases and J dropped 7 bases, with 12 bases sitting between them.

A few counts support this clonotype. This chain links TRBV5-1 with TRBJ2-3, with 15 nucleotides matching TRBD2. The length of the CDR3 is 19 residues. Unmatched junction bases numbered 9, after V lost 4 bases and J lost 0 bases. Germline CDR1 is SGHRS and CDR2 is YFSETQ. The CDR3 DNA is TGCGCCAGCAGCAACCTCGGACTAGCGGGGGGGCCTAGCACAGATACGCAGTATTTT. The encoded protein is CASSNLGLAGGPSTDTQYF.

The J gene is TRBJ2-1, the V gene TRBV5-1; 7 bases line up with TRBD2. With V trimmed by 4 bases and J by 0 bases, 4 bases remained unmatched. Germline V lookup: CDR1 SGHRS, CDR2 YFSETQ. The CDR3 is made up of 15 amino acids. The CDR3, as DNA: TGCGCCAGCAGCGGCGAGCGGGACTCCTACAATGAGCAGTTCTTC. Amino acids: CASSGERDSYNEQFF.

V is TRBV6-5 and J is TRBJ1-1; D is uncertain. Germline loops: CDR1 MNHEY, CDR2 SVGAGI. CDR3 length equals 15 residues. The ends were cut back, 4 bases at V and 5 bases at J, with 17 bases in the middle. Here the CDR3 reads CASSFEAGIRTEAFF. In nucleotides, the CDR3 is TGTGCCAGCAGTTTCGAGGCCGGGATCAGAACTGAAGCTTTCTTT.

The V gene is TRBV6-5, the J gene TRBJ2-6, with a possible D match to TRBD1 (5 bases). The V gene's germline CDR1 is MNHEY and CDR2 SVGAGI. CDR3 size: 16 residues. Trimming took 4 bases from V and 0 from J, leaving 10 bases between them. CDR3 residues: CASSLGHSSGANVLTF. CDR3 nucleotide sequence: TGTGCCAGCAGTTTAGGACATAGCTCTGGGGCCAACGTCCTGACTTTC.

This clonotype was seen repeatedly, ten times or more. The chain carries TRBV4-2 and TRBJ2-3; no firm D call. This CDR3 has 14 residues. Germline loops: CDR1 LGHNA, CDR2 YNFKEQ. Trimming stripped 0 bases from V and 1 base from J, with 5 bases between. The CDR3 DNA follows: TGTGCCAGCAGCCAAGAGTATGGCACAGATACGCAGTATTTT. Protein product: CASSQEYGTDTQYF.

The rearrangement joins TRBV3-1 to TRBJ1-1; perhaps TRBD1 as D (5 bases). CDR1 and CDR2 (germline): LGHDT, YNNKEL (reference sequence). V gave up 0 bases and J gave up 7 bases, with 18 bases separating them. CDR3 size: 16 residues. CDR3 region: CASSQDRIGRGNEAFF. DNA of the CDR3: TGTGCCAGCAGCCAAGATCGGATAGGTCGGGGGAATGAAGCTTTCTTT.

V and J are TRBV12-3 or TRBV12-4 and TRBJ2-7; tentative D call: TRBD2 (6 bases). Trimming pared 2 bases from V and 7 bases from J, leaving 15 bases between. This CDR3 is built from 14 residues. This CDR3 is CASSLTPGRGEQYF. The DNA for the CDR3 is TGTGCCAGCAGTTTAACCCCCGGGAGAGGTGAGCAGTACTTC.

CDR3: CSARKEAGASNEQFF. The CDR3 nucleotides read TGCAGTGCTAGAAAGGAAGCGGGAGCGTCCAATGAGCAGTTCTTC. The chain uses TRBV20-1 and TRBJ2-1; 8 bases line up with TRBD2. Trimming at V came to 2 bases and at J to 6 bases, leaving 9 bases not matched to a gene. Looked up from germline, CDR1 is DFQATT and CDR2 is SNEGSKA (reference sequence). The CDR3 loop spans 15 amino acids.

The J gene is TRBJ2-2, the V gene TRBV4-3; D may match TRBD1 or TRBD2 (5 bases each). The CDR3 extends over 15 amino acids. Germline V lookup: CDR1 LGHNA, CDR2 YSLEER. V lost 1 base and J lost 7, with 13 bases in between. CDR3 sequence reads: CASSQGGTPHGELFF. CDR3 in DNA: TGCGCCAGCAGCCAAGGAGGGACCCCGCACGGGGAGCTGTTTTTT.

This clonotype was picked up a small number of times. This rearrangement joins TRBV30 to TRBJ2-1, with 8 bases fitting TRBD2. V gave up 5 bases and J gave up 9 bases; unmatched junction bases: 18. The CDR3 runs to 16 residues. Looked up from germline, CDR1 is GTSNPN and CDR2 is SVGIG (reference sequence). As DNA, the CDR3 is TGTGCCTGGTTTCCCTGGCGGGAGGATATAGGGGGTGAGCAGTTCTTC. Translating it yields CAWFPWREDIGGEQFF.

This clonotype was counted between two and nine times. The chain uses TRBV27 and TRBJ2-1, with TRBD2 identical over 9 bases. Germline V gene sequence: CDR1 MNHEY, CDR2 SMNVEV (reference sequence). This CDR3 has 16 residues. The J segment lost 5 bases and the V segment lost 4 bases, leaving 9 bases of the junction unmatched. As DNA, the CDR3 is TGTGCCAGCAGTTCCCCGGGACTAGCTTATGACAATGAGCAGTTCTTC. Residues: CASSSPGLAYDNEQFF.

This clonotype was seen many times. The chain combines TRBV12-3 or TRBV12-4 with TRBJ2-5; D not certain. The CDR3 runs 12 residues. V lost 3 bases and J 4 bases, leaving 6 bases between the germline ends. This CDR3 is CASSFFVETQYF. CDR3 DNA sequence: TGTGCCAGCAGTTTTTTTGTAGAGACCCAGTACTTC.

This sequence joins TRBV18 and TRBJ1-1; 10 bases map to TRBD1. The CDR3 has 16 amino acids. With V trimmed by 6 bases and J by 0 bases, 7 bases remained unmatched. The germline V gene has CDR1 KGHSH and CDR2 LQKENI. The CDR3 loop reads CASSPGTGALNTEAFF. As DNA, the CDR3 is TGTGCCAGCTCCCCGGGGACAGGGGCTCTGAACACTGAAGCTTTCTTT. The full variable domain, in which reference TRBV18 and TRBJ1-1 provide the parts outside the CDR3, is NAGVMQNPRHLVRRRGQEARLRCSPMKGHSHVYWYRQLPEEGLKFMVYLQKENIIDESGMPKERFSAEFPKEGPSILRIQQVVRGDSAAYFCASSPGTGALNTEAFFGQGTRLTVV.

This clonotype has only a few counts. This chain uses TRBV15 with TRBJ2-2; 10 bases line up with TRBD2. V was clipped by 1 base and J by 4 bases; unmatched bases: 12. The V gene's germline CDR1 is LNHNV and CDR2 YYDKDF (reference sequence). The CDR3 extends over 19 amino acids. The CDR3 spells CATSRVPALSGRSTGELFF. DNA of the CDR3: TGTGCCACCAGCAGAGTCCCGGCGCTTAGCGGGAGGAGCACCGGGGAGCTGTTTTTT.

This chain connects TRBV7-2 to TRBJ2-7; 8 nucleotides match TRBD1. V was clipped by 5 bases and J by 2 bases; unmatched bases: 5. This CDR3 region has 14 residues. Germline V gives CDR1 SGHTA, CDR2 FQGNSA. The CDR3 bases are TGTGCCAGCAGCCCGGGACAGGCCGCCTACGAGCAGTACTTC. Its translation: CASSPGQAAYEQYF.

This clonotype has a handful of counts. The rearrangement joins TRBV15 to TRBJ2-7, with 9 bases that match TRBD2. CDR3 length: 16 amino acids. The V segment lost 0 bases and the J segment 4 bases; nucleotides outside the gene matches: 7. From germline, CDR1 is LNHNV and CDR2 YYDKDF (reference sequence). CDR3 in DNA: TGTGCCACCAGCAGAGATAGGTCGCGGGAGGGATACGAGCAGTACTTC. Its protein is CATSRDRSREGYEQYF.

This clonotype was counted between two and nine times. V usage is TRBV20-1 and J usage is TRBJ2-3; 9 bases map to TRBD1. The germline CDR1 and CDR2 sequences are DFQATT and SNEGSKA (reference sequence). J was trimmed by 2 bases and V by 4 bases; bases with no gene match: 4. The CDR3 is 14 residues long. CDR3 in DNA: TGCAGTGCTACGACAGGGGGACACACAGATACGCAGTATTTT. It specifies CSATTGGHTDTQYF.

This clonotype appeared a few times. CDR3 loop: CASSPIGGTSGYTF. The CDR3 coding sequence is TGTGCCAGCAGCCCGATCGGGGGAACCTCTGGCTACACCTTC. This chain joins TRBV5-5 and TRBJ1-2, with D perhaps matching TRBD1 (5 bases). The CDR3 sequence is 14 residues long. In germline, CDR1 is SGHKS, CDR2 YYEKEE (reference sequence). The V gene lost 4 bases and the J gene lost 7 bases, with 17 bases spanning the gap.

The chain is built from TRBV5-4 and TRBJ1-1; D gene unclear. V dropped 1 base and J dropped 6 bases, with 13 bases sitting between them. Germline V gene sequence: CDR1 SGHNT, CDR2 YYREEE (reference sequence). The CDR3 covers 14 residues. This CDR3 is CASSLNILGAEAFF. The CDR3 DNA is TGTGCCAGCAGCTTGAATATCCTTGGAGCTGAAGCTTTCTTT.

This chain links TRBV20-1 with TRBJ1-2; the D gene is possibly TRBD1 (5 bases). Germline V gene data show CDR1 as DFQATT and CDR2 as SNEGSKA (reference sequence). The CDR3 sequence is 14 residues long. With 4 bases removed from V and 3 bases from J, the gap between germline ends came to 15 bases. Written as DNA, the CDR3 is TGCAGTGCTAATGGTCCAACCAGGGACTATGGCTACACCTTC. This translates into CSANGPTRDYGYTF.

The rearrangement links TRBV29-1 to TRBJ2-3, with TRBD2 matching 8 bases. This CDR3 contains 16 residues. V was clipped by 4 bases and J by 2 bases; unmatched bases: 11. Germline V gene lookup returns CDR1 SQVTM and CDR2 ANQGSEA. The CDR3: CSVVGGSGGVTDTQYF. The CDR3 DNA sequence: TGCAGCGTTGTTGGGGGCAGCGGGGGTGTCACAGATACGCAGTATTTT.

In DNA form, the CDR3 reads TGTGCCAGCAGTTTTACGGGGGGTGGTCAAGATACGCAGTATTTT. It codes for CASSFTGGGQDTQYF. The rearrangement uses TRBV12-3 or TRBV12-4 and TRBJ2-3; TRBD2 matches at 7 bases. V trimming: 3 bases; J trimming: 5 bases; junction bases outside the gene matches: 8. This CDR3 has 15 amino acids.

This clonotype showed up many times. J is TRBJ2-1 and V is TRBV20-1; perhaps TRBD2 as D (6 bases). Germline CDR1 is DFQATT and CDR2 is SNEGSKA (reference sequence). This CDR3 contains 13 residues. V lost 3 bases and J lost 4, with 10 bases in between. CDR3 DNA: TGCAGTGCTAGTCGGGACTCTTACAATGAGCAGTTCTTC. Its translation: CSASRDSYNEQFF.